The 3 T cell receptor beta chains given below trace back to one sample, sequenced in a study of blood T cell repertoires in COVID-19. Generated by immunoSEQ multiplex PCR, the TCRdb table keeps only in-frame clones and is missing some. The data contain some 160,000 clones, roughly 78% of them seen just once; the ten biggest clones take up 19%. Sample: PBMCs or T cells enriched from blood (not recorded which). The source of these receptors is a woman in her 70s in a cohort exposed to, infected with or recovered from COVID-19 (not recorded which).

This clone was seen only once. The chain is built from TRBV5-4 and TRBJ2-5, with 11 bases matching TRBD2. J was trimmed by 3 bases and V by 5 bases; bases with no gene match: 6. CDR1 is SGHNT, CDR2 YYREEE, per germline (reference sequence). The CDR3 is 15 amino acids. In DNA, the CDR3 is TGTGCCAGCAGTGCGACTAGCGGGATTGAAGAGACCCAGTACTTC. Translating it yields CASSATSGIEETQYF. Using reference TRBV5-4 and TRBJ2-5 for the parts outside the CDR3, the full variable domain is ETGVTQSPTHLIKTRGQQVTLRCSSQSGHNTVSWYQQALGQGPQFIFQYYREEENGRGNFPPRFSGLQFPNYSSELNVNALELDDSALYLCASSATSGIEETQYFGPGTRLLVL.

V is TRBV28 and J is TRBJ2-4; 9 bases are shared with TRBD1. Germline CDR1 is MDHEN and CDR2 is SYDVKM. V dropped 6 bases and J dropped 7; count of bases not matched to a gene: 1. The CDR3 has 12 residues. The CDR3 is CASRGTGNIQYF. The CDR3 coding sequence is TGTGCCAGCAGGGGGACAGGGAACATTCAGTACTTC.

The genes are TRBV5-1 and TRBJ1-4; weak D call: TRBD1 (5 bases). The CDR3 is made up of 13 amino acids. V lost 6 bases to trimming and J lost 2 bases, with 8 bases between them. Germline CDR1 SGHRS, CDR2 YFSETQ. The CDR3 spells CASKRDTNEKLFF. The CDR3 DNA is TGCGCCAGCAAGCGGGACACTAATGAAAAACTGTTTTTT.